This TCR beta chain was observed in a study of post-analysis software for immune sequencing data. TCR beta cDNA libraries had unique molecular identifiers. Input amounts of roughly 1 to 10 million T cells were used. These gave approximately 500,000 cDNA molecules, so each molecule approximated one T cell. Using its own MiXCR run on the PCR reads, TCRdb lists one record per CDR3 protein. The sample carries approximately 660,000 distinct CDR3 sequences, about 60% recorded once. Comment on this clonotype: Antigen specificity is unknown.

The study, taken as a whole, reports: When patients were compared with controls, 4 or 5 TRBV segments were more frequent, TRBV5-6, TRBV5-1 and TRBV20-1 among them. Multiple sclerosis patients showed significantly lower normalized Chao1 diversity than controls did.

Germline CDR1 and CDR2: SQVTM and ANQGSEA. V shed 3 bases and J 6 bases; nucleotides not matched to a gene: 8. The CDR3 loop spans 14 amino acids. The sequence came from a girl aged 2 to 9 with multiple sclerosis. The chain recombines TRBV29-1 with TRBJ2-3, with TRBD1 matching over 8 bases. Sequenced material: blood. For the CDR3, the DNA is TGCAGCGTTGAGGTCCAGGGGGCACAGGATACGCAGTATTTT. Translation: CSVEVQGAQDTQYF.